The 20 T cell receptor beta chains reported below all come from one sample, sequenced in a study of glioma-infiltrating T cells after dendritic cell vaccination. The method was immunoSEQ multiplex PCR; TCRdb's version includes in-frame clones alone and lacks a portion of them. This table holds about 50,000 clones, about 88% found once. Time point meaning: after dendritic cell vaccination, including at tumor progression/relapse. Here the sequenced sample was blood, taken after dendritic cell vaccination. Receptors were obtained from a human donor with glioblastoma.

This clone appeared a single time. The chain joins TRBV5-1 to TRBJ2-1; the D gene is possibly TRBD2 (5 bases). The germline CDR1 and CDR2 sequences are SGHRS and YFSETQ. Deletions cut 0 bases from V and 1 base from J, with 8 bases between. CDR3 size: 15 residues. DNA of the CDR3: TGCGCCAGCAGCTTGGATCGAGGGTCCTACAATGAGCAGTTCTTC. Protein: CASSLDRGSYNEQFF. The full variable domain, rest sourced from reference TRBV5-1 and TRBJ2-1, is KAGVTQTPRYLIKTRGQQVTLSCSPISGHRSVSWYQQTPGQGLQFLFEYFSETQRNKGNFPGRFSGRQFSNSRSEMNVSTLELGDSALYLCASSLDRGSYNEQFFGPGTRLTVL.

The genes are TRBV19 and TRBJ1-3, with 7 bases that match TRBD1. The CDR3 runs 14 residues. V lost 7 bases, J lost 2 bases, and 5 bases stayed unmatched. CDR1 is LNHDA, CDR2 SQIVND, per germline (reference sequence). This CDR3 is CASNNRGAGNTIYF. CDR3 sequence (DNA): TGTGCCAGTAACAACAGGGGCGCTGGAAACACCATATATTTT.

The chain employs TRBV15 and TRBJ2-1; 11 positions match TRBD2. Trimming cost V 6 bases and J 0 bases; bases outside gene matches: 7. The germline CDR1 and CDR2 sequences are LNHNV and YYDKDF (reference sequence). The CDR3 spans 17 residues. In DNA form, the CDR3 reads TGTGCCACCAGTTTAGCGGGAGGGGGAAGCTCCTACAATGAGCAGTTCTTC. Translated: CATSLAGGGSSYNEQFF.

V and J are TRBV6-5 and TRBJ2-7; 15 bases fit TRBD2. V shed 2 bases, J shed 7 bases, and the junction held 3 bases outside the gene matches. Germline V gene sequence: CDR1 MNHEY, CDR2 SVGAGI. The CDR3 is 15 residues long. Here the CDR3 reads CASSYGTSGRLEQYF. The DNA of the CDR3 is TGTGCCAGCAGTTACGGGACTAGCGGGAGGTTGGAGCAGTACTTC.

The rearrangement links TRBV18 to TRBJ2-5; 9 positions agree with TRBD1. The germline gives CDR1 KGHSH, CDR2 LQKENI. The CDR3 runs 15 residues. V gave up 5 bases and J gave up 6 bases; unmatched junction bases: 10. CDR3 sequence reads: CASSATQGAAKTQYF. CDR3 nucleotide sequence: TGTGCCAGCTCAGCCACACAGGGGGCTGCGAAGACCCAGTACTTC.

The V and J genes are TRBV15 and TRBJ2-5; D uncertain. This CDR3 has 14 amino acids. In germline, CDR1 is LNHNV, CDR2 YYDKDF (reference sequence). V was cut by 9 bases and J by 1 base, with 15 bases left in between. The CDR3 loop reads CATGKNALQETQYF. Here the CDR3 DNA reads TGTGCCACTGGTAAGAACGCACTCCAAGAGACCCAGTACTTC.

V and J are TRBV4-2 and TRBJ1-1; D is unresolved. From germline, CDR1 is LGHNA and CDR2 YNFKEQ. This CDR3 region has 15 residues. Between the trimmed V and J ends, which lost 0 bases and 4 bases, there was a span of 12 bases. CDR3 residues: CASSQDEGGSTEAFF. Written as DNA, the CDR3 is TGTGCCAGCAGCCAAGATGAGGGAGGCAGCACTGAAGCTTTCTTT.

The gene calls are TRBV27 and TRBJ1-5, with D unresolved. V was trimmed by 4 bases and J by 3 bases, leaving 7 bases between them. This CDR3 has 13 amino acids. Germline lookup yields CDR1 MNHEY and CDR2 SMNVEV (reference sequence). CDR3 loop: CASSSGYNQPQHF. In DNA, the CDR3 is TGTGCCAGCAGTTCCGGTTACAATCAGCCCCAGCATTTT.

V usage is TRBV5-1 and J usage is TRBJ2-5; weak D call: TRBD1 (7 bases). CDR1 is SGHRS and CDR2 is YFSETQ in the germline V gene. This CDR3 is built from 15 residues. V was pared by 4 bases and J by 4 bases, with 17 bases between. The CDR3 DNA follows: TGCGCCAGCAGCAGGGGGGACAGACAAATAGAGACCCAGTACTTC. Amino acid sequence: CASSRGDRQIETQYF.

The chain links TRBV11-2 to TRBJ2-1, with D uncertain. V was pared by 3 bases and J by 2 bases, with 14 bases between. The length of the CDR3 is 16 residues. Germline V gene sequence: CDR1 SGHAT, CDR2 FQNNGV. The CDR3 bases are TGTGCCAGCAGCTTCCTTAGTCGAGAGACCTACAATGAGCAGTTCTTC. The encoded protein is CASSFLSRETYNEQFF.

V and J are TRBV5-1 and TRBJ1-1; D perhaps matches TRBD1 (6 bases). This CDR3 spans 15 amino acids. CDR1 is SGHRS, CDR2 YFSETQ, per germline. The V end was cut by 4 bases, the J end by 4 bases, with 17 bases between. The CDR3 region is CASSPPGGRSTEAFF. The CDR3 DNA reads as TGCGCCAGCAGCCCCCCGGGGGGCCGGAGCACTGAAGCTTTCTTT.

This clone was detected a few times. J is TRBJ1-1 and V is TRBV29-1; no clear D gene. The V gene lost 0 bases and the J gene lost 9 bases, with 17 bases spanning the gap. The CDR3 has 14 residues. CDR1 and CDR2 (germline): SQVTM, ANQGSEA. DNA of the CDR3: TGCAGCGTTGAAGACCACCCCGTGGCGGGAAAAGCTTTCTTT. It translates to CSVEDHPVAGKAFF.

This chain links TRBV2 with TRBJ2-1, with D perhaps TRBD2 (5 bases). The germline V gene has CDR1 SNHLY and CDR2 FYNNEI. This CDR3 is built from 13 residues. Trimming shortened V by 0 bases and J by 7 bases, and 7 bases separated the two germline ends. The CDR3 DNA sequence: TGTGCCAGCAGTGAAGCGCGGAGGAATGAGCAGTTCTTC. It codes for CASSEARRNEQFF.

The chain joins TRBV6-5 to TRBJ2-5, with TRBD2 matching 8 bases. The germline CDR1 and CDR2 sequences are MNHEY and SVGAGI. The CDR3 has 16 amino acids. The J segment lost 5 bases and the V segment lost 0 bases, leaving 8 bases of the junction unmatched. This CDR3 reads CASSYSIRGGYETQYF. CDR3 coding DNA: TGTGCCAGCAGTTACTCGATCCGGGGGGGGTATGAGACCCAGTACTTC.

CDR3: CASSFSPRRTRGIYEQYF. CDR3 in DNA: TGTGCCAGCAGCTTTTCACCAAGGAGGACGAGGGGGATCTACGAGCAGTACTTC. The J gene is TRBJ2-5, the V gene TRBV5-4, with a weak D call TRBD1 (6 bases). The end of the DNA aligns better with TRBJ2-7, so the J call may be wrong. The V gene's germline CDR1 is SGHNT and CDR2 YYREEE (reference sequence). The CDR3 loop spans 18 amino acids.

The CDR3 region is CAPHIRHSGSTGELFF. Here the CDR3 DNA reads TGTGCCCCGCATATTAGACATAGCGGGAGCACCGGGGAGCTGTTTTTT. The rearrangement links TRBV28 to TRBJ2-2; TRBD2 aligns across 9 bases. V shed 11 bases, J shed 4 bases, and the junction held 14 bases outside the gene matches. The CDR3 length is 16 residues. Germline V gene lookup returns CDR1 MDHEN and CDR2 SYDVKM.

The chain uses TRBV28 and TRBJ2-1, with TRBD2 identical over 8 bases. The germline V gene has CDR1 MDHEN and CDR2 SYDVKM. The CDR3 runs to 18 residues. The V segment lost 6 bases and the J segment 7 bases; nucleotides outside the gene matches: 20. CDR3 in DNA: TGTGCCAGCAGCCCCTATTTACGGGGGGGCAGGGGATGGAATGAGCAGTTCTTC. Translating gives CASSPYLRGGRGWNEQFF.

This clone was observed a single time. The rearrangement links TRBV30 to TRBJ2-5; tentative D call: TRBD2 (6 bases). The ends were cut back, 4 bases at V and 5 bases at J, with 17 bases in the middle. There are 14 residues in the CDR3. Per the germline V gene, CDR1 is GTSNPN and CDR2 is SVGIG (reference sequence). Here the CDR3 DNA reads TGTGCCTGGACTGGGAGGCCGCCGAGGGAGACCCAGTACTTC. As protein: CAWTGRPPRETQYF.

The V gene is TRBV5-1, the J gene TRBJ2-1; D might be TRBD1 (6 bases). The germline V gene has CDR1 SGHRS and CDR2 YFSETQ. The V end was cut by 0 bases, the J end by 15 bases, with 16 bases between. The CDR3 length is 13 residues. The DNA of the CDR3 is TGCGCCAGCAGCTTGGGACGACAGGCGGAGGTGTTCTTC. This translates into CASSLGRQAEVFF. The full variable domain, completed using reference TRBV5-1 and TRBJ2-1, is KAGVTQTPRYLIKTRGQQVTLSCSPISGHRSVSWYQQTPGQGLQFLFEYFSETQRNKGNFPGRFSGRQFSNSRSEMNVSTLELGDSALYLCASSLGRQAEVFFGPGTRLTVL.

The gene calls are TRBV6-5 and TRBJ1-1, with unresolved D. This CDR3 has 14 residues. Trimming shortened V by 5 bases and J by 3 bases, and 13 bases separated the two germline ends. The germline gives CDR1 MNHEY, CDR2 SVGAGI. The DNA of the CDR3 is TGTGCCAGCAGTGAATGGGGAGCGGACACTGAAGCTTTCTTT. This sequence encodes CASSEWGADTEAFF.